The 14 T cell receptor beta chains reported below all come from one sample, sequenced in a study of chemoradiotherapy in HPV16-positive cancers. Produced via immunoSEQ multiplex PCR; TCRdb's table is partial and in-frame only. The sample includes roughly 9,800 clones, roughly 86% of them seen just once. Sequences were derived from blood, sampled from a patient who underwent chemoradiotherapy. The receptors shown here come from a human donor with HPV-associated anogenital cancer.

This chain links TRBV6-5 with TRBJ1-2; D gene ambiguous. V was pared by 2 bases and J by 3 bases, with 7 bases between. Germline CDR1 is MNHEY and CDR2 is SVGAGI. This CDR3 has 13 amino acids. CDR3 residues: CASSYGEHYGYTF. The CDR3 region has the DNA TGTGCCAGCAGTTACGGGGAACACTATGGCTACACCTTC.

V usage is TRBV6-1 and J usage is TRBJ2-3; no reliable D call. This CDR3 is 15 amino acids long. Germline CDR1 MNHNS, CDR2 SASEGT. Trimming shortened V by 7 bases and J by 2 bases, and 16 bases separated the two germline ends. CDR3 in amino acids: CASTRPVKATDTQYF. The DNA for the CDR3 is TGTGCCAGCACCAGGCCCGTAAAAGCCACAGATACGCAGTATTTT.

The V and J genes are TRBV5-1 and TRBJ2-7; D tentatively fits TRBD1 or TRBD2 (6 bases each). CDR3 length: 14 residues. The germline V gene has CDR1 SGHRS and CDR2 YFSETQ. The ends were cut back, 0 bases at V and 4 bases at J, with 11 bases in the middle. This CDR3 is CASSLGGAGYEQYF. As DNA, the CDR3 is TGCGCCAGCAGCTTGGGGGGGGCCGGGTACGAGCAGTACTTC.

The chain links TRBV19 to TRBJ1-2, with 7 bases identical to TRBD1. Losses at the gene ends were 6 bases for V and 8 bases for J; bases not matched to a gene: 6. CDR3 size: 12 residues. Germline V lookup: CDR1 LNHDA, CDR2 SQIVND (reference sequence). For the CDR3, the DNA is TGTGCCAGTAGCAGACAGGGTAACGGCTACACCTTC. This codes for CASSRQGNGYTF.

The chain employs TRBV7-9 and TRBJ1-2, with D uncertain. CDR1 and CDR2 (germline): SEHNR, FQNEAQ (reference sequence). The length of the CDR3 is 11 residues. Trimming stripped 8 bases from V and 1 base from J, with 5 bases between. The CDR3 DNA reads TGTGCCAGCGGGGATAACTATGGCTACACCTTC. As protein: CASGDNYGYTF.

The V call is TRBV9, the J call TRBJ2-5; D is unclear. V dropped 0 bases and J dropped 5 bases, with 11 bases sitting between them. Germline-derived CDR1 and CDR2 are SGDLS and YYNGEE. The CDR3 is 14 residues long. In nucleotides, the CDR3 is TGTGCCAGCAGCGTAGCTCTGTGCCCCGAGACCCAGTACTTC. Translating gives CASSVALCPETQYF.

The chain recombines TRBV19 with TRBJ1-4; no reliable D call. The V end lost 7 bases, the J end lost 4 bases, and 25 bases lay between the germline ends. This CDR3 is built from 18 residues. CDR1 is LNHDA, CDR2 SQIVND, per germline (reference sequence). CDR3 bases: TGTGCCAGTACTCCATATCCGGGCCGGGCCAGCGGTAATGAAAAACTGTTTTTT. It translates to CASTPYPGRASGNEKLFF.

The CDR3 DNA is TGTGCCAGCTCACCCTGGGACAGGGGGCAAGGAAACACCATATATTTT. Translation gives CASSPWDRGQGNTIYF. The chain recombines TRBV18 with TRBJ1-3; 12 bases are a match to TRBD1. Germline V gene data show CDR1 as KGHSH and CDR2 as LQKENI. V was clipped by 3 bases and J by 4 bases; unmatched bases: 4. This CDR3 has 16 amino acids.

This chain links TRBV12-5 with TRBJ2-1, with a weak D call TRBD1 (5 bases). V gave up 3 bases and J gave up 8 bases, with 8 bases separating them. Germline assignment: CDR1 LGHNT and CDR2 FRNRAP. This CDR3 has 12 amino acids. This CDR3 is CASGLGVHEQFF. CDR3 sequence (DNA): TGTGCTAGTGGTTTAGGGGTTCATGAGCAGTTCTTC. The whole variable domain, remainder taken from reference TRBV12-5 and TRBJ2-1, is DARVTQTPRHKVTEMGQEVTMRCQPILGHNTVFWYRQTMMQGLELLAYFRNRAPLDDSGMPKDRFSAEMPDATLATLKIQPSEPRDSAVYFCASGLGVHEQFFGPGTRLTVL.

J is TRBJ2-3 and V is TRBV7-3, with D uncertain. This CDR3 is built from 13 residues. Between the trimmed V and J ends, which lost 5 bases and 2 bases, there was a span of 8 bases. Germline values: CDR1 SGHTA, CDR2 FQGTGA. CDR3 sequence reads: CASSKGITDTQYF. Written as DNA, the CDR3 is TGTGCCAGCAGCAAAGGGATCACAGATACGCAGTATTTT.

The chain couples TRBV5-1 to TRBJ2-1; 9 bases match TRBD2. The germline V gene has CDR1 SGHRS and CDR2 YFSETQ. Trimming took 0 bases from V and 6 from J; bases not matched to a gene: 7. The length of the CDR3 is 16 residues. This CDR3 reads CASSLGRRGGRNEQFF. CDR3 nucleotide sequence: TGCGCCAGCAGCTTGGGGCGGCGGGGGGGCCGCAATGAGCAGTTCTTC.

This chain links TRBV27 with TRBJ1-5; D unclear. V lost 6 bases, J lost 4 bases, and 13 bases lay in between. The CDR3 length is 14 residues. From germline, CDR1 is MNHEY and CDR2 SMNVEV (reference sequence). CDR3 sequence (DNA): TGTGCCAGCAGGCGGGCAGGAGTGAATCAGCCCCAGCATTTT. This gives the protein CASRRAGVNQPQHF.

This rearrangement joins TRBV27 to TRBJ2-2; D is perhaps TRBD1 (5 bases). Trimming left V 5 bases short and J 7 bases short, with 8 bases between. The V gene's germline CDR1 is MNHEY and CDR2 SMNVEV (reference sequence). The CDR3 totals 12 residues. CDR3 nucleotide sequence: TGTGCCAGCAGTCCCCAGGGCGGGGAGCTGTTTTTT. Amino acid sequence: CASSPQGGELFF.

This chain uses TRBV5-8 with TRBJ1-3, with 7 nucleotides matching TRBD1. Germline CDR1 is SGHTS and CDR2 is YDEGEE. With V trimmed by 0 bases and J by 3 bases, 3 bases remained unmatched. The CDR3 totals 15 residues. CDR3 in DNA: TGTGCCAGCAGCTTGGTCACAGGGGTTGGAAACACCATATATTTT. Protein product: CASSLVTGVGNTIYF.